These 32 T cell receptor beta chains were sequenced from one sample in a study of blood T cell repertoires in COVID-19 (dated by TCRdb to the early 2020s). Library preparation employed the immunoSEQ multiplex PCR assay. TCRdb provides this immuneACCESS table in a form limited to in-frame rearrangements. Some clones are lacking; in checked studies, under half of them reflect an unresolved V gene, and why the rest are absent is not known. This sample holds about 180,000 clones; around 80% were observed only once. The top ten hold 12% of the sample. The sample taken for sequencing was peripheral blood. The source of these receptors is an elderly woman with COVID-19, enrolled during active disease.

This rearrangement joins TRBV24-1 to TRBJ2-5, with 8 bases fitting TRBD1. CDR3 length equals 14 residues. V dropped 5 bases and J dropped 8; count of bases not matched to a gene: 9. Germline loops: CDR1 KGHDR, CDR2 SFDVKD. The CDR3: CATSGRTGPRTQYF. The CDR3 DNA sequence: TGTGCCACCAGTGGCCGGACAGGGCCAAGAACCCAGTACTTC.

The chain is built from TRBV24-1 and TRBJ2-3; possibly TRBD2 for D (6 bases). Trimming took 6 bases from V and 0 from J, leaving 9 bases between them. The length of the CDR3 is 14 residues. CDR1 and CDR2 from the germline V gene are KGHDR and SFDVKD. CDR3 DNA sequence: TGTGCCACCAGTCGGGGGTCTAGCACAGATACGCAGTATTTT. Its protein product is CATSRGSSTDTQYF.

The rearrangement uses TRBV3-1 (or the pseudogene TRBV3-2) and TRBJ2-5, with 12 bases that match TRBD2. Germline V lookup: CDR1 LGHDT, CDR2 YNNKEL (reference sequence). After removal of 4 bases from V and 1 base from J, the junction contained 4 bases not matched to a gene. This CDR3 has 16 amino acids. CDR3 in amino acids: CASSPGLAGTQETQYF. The CDR3, as DNA: TGTGCCAGCAGCCCCGGACTAGCGGGGACCCAAGAGACCCAGTACTTC.

This clone came up a few times. The CDR3 region is CASSLGGGSGNTIYF. In nucleotides, the CDR3 is TGCGCCAGCAGCTTGGGAGGGGGCTCTGGAAACACCATATATTTT. The chain is built from TRBV5-1 and TRBJ1-3; D might be TRBD1 (6 bases). Trimming took 0 bases from V and 0 from J, leaving 7 bases between them. Germline loops: CDR1 SGHRS, CDR2 YFSETQ. CDR3 size: 15 residues.

The table lists this clone with a few counts. The rearrangement uses TRBV28 and TRBJ1-4, with D hard to call. CDR1 MDHEN and CDR2 SYDVKM come from the germline V gene. The CDR3 covers 14 residues. V lost 1 base, J lost 15 bases, and 18 bases lay in between. The CDR3 reads CASSLSFGLAEMFF. DNA for the CDR3: TGTGCCAGCAGTTTATCCTTTGGTCTGGCAGAAATGTTTTTT.

This clone has just one count. The genes are TRBV6-6 and TRBJ2-3; 11 bases fit TRBD2. CDR3 length: 16 amino acids. V gave up 3 bases and J gave up 6 bases; unmatched junction bases: 8. Germline CDR1 is MNHNY and CDR2 is SVGAGI (reference sequence). The CDR3 spells CASSYSLAGGADTQYF. As DNA, the CDR3 is TGTGCCAGCAGTTATAGTCTAGCGGGGGGTGCGGATACGCAGTATTTT.

V gene TRBV5-4 combines with J gene TRBJ2-3; no clear D gene. Trimming pared 9 bases from V and 1 base from J, leaving 18 bases between. Germline V gene data show CDR1 as SGHNT and CDR2 as YYREEE (reference sequence). The CDR3 runs to 15 residues. CDR3 DNA sequence: TGTGCCACCCAGAAAATGGCGGTCCGCACAGATACGCAGTATTTT. This translates into CATQKMAVRTDTQYF.

This clone appeared a few times. The V and J genes are TRBV6-5 and TRBJ2-4; 11 nucleotides align to TRBD1. V was pared by 6 bases and J by 14 bases, with 12 bases of the junction left unmatched. Germline assignment: CDR1 MNHEY and CDR2 SVGAGI. The CDR3 is 14 residues long. In DNA, the CDR3 is TGTGCCAGCAGCGTGGGGACAGGGGGAAGACTTAAGTACTTC. Translating gives CASSVGTGGRLKYF.

V gene TRBV5-6 combines with J gene TRBJ2-2, with a possible D match to TRBD2 (6 bases). Deletions cut 5 bases from V and 5 bases from J, with 19 bases between. The CDR3 has 16 residues. Germline V gene data show CDR1 as SGHDT and CDR2 as YYEEEE. The CDR3 region has the DNA TGTGCCAGCAGGGTCGGCCCCCGGGGGTTTACCGGGGAGCTGTTTTTT. This gives the protein CASRVGPRGFTGELFF.

The rearrangement joins TRBV7-2 to TRBJ1-1; D is uncertain. Germline values: CDR1 SGHTA, CDR2 FQGNSA. V was shortened by 1 base and J by 1 base, with 10 bases between the two germline ends. CDR3 length equals 15 residues. DNA for the CDR3: TGTGCCAGCAGCTTAGTTGGAGGCGCGAACACTGAAGCTTTCTTT. This sequence encodes CASSLVGGANTEAFF.

The V call is TRBV3-1 (or the pseudogene TRBV3-2), the J call TRBJ2-3; 7 bases agree with TRBD2. CDR1 is LGHDT and CDR2 is YNNKEL in the germline V gene (reference sequence). Trimming took 0 bases from V and 1 from J; bases not matched to a gene: 4. The CDR3 sequence is 16 residues long. This chain's CDR3 is CASSQDSAGGTDTQYF. As DNA, the CDR3 is TGTGCCAGCAGCCAAGATTCTGCGGGGGGCACAGATACGCAGTATTTT.

The CDR3 loop reads CAPRVGGNSPLHF. The DNA for the CDR3 is TGTGCCCCACGGGTAGGTGGTAATTCACCCCTCCACTTT. V usage is TRBV24-1 and J usage is TRBJ1-6; D is undetermined. CDR3 length equals 13 residues. The V and J ends lost 12 bases and 6 bases respectively, with 14 bases between them. The germline V gene encodes CDR1 KGHDR and CDR2 SFDVKD.

The J gene is TRBJ2-7, the V gene TRBV3-1 (or the pseudogene TRBV3-2); TRBD2 aligns across 11 bases. CDR1 LGHDT and CDR2 YNNKEL come from the germline V gene (reference sequence). Trimming removed 3 bases from V and 1 base from J; junction bases left unmatched: 2. This CDR3 is 15 amino acids long. In DNA form, the CDR3 reads TGTGCCAGCAGCCAGACTAGCGGGATATCCTACGAGCAGTACTTC. Amino acid sequence: CASSQTSGISYEQYF.

The rearrangement joins TRBV12-3 or TRBV12-4 to TRBJ2-7; TRBD2 is a possible D gene (7 bases). The CDR3 loop spans 13 amino acids. The V end was cut by 1 base, the J end by 7 bases, with 11 bases between. The CDR3 here is CASSLGGGREQYF. The CDR3 DNA reads TGTGCCAGCAGTTTAGGGGGGGGCCGGGAGCAGTACTTC.

The chain joins TRBV15 to TRBJ2-7, with D perhaps TRBD1 (6 bases). V was trimmed by 1 base and J by 2 bases, leaving 9 bases between them. The CDR3 has 14 residues. From germline, CDR1 is LNHNV and CDR2 YYDKDF (reference sequence). CDR3 sequence: CATSRGGQPYEQYF. CDR3 sequence (DNA): TGTGCCACCAGCAGAGGGGGGCAGCCCTACGAGCAGTACTTC.

This clone was seen only once. The chain carries TRBV5-5 and TRBJ2-3; D uncertain. Germline loops: CDR1 SGHKS, CDR2 YYEKEE (reference sequence). Trimming pared 6 bases from V and 3 bases from J, leaving 14 bases between. The CDR3 is 14 residues long. The CDR3 nucleotides are TGTGCCAGCACCGAGGTTCTAGGTACAGATACGCAGTATTTT. This codes for CASTEVLGTDTQYF.

V usage is TRBV3-1 (or the pseudogene TRBV3-2) and J usage is TRBJ2-6; a possible D gene is TRBD1 (6 bases). The CDR3 contains 15 residues. Germline V gene data show CDR1 as LGHDT and CDR2 as YNNKEL (reference sequence). V lost 3 bases, J lost 0 bases, and 6 bases lay in between. The DNA for the CDR3 is TGTGCCAGCAGCCAGGACAGCTCTGGGGCCAACGTCCTGACTTTC. As protein: CASSQDSSGANVLTF.

This clone was picked up one time. The chain combines TRBV19 with TRBJ1-1, with D unclear. The CDR3 is 15 amino acids. The V gene lost 6 bases and the J gene lost 1 base, with 15 bases spanning the gap. Germline V gives CDR1 LNHDA, CDR2 SQIVND (reference sequence). The chain's CDR3 is CASSISLLENTEAFF. The CDR3, as DNA: TGTGCCAGTAGCATTTCCCTTTTAGAGAACACTGAAGCTTTCTTT.

The chain joins TRBV7-9 to TRBJ1-3, with D perhaps matching TRBD1 (6 bases). The CDR3 length is 15 residues. In germline, CDR1 is SEHNR, CDR2 FQNEAQ (reference sequence). V dropped 7 bases and J dropped 0 bases, with 13 bases sitting between them. The CDR3 DNA reads as TGTGCCAGCACGACAGGAGCCTTCTCTGGAAACACCATATATTTT. Protein: CASTTGAFSGNTIYF.

In this sample, this clone turned up a few times. The rearrangement links TRBV18 to TRBJ1-4; 7 bases match TRBD1. CDR3 length: 13 amino acids. With 9 bases clipped from V and 8 bases from J, the junction kept 9 bases outside the gene matches. Germline V gene sequence: CDR1 KGHSH, CDR2 LQKENI. Here the CDR3 DNA reads TGTGCCAGTTCGACAGGGAACATCGAAAAACTGTTTTTT. Translating gives CASSTGNIEKLFF.

This chain connects TRBV24-1 to TRBJ2-3; perhaps TRBD1 as D (5 bases). Germline CDR1 and CDR2: KGHDR and SFDVKD. This CDR3 is built from 14 residues. The V gene lost 3 bases and the J gene lost 1 base, with 7 bases spanning the gap. This CDR3 is CATSDRTRTDTQYF. DNA for the CDR3: TGTGCCACCAGTGATCGGACACGCACAGATACGCAGTATTTT.

In this sample, this clone turned up once. V usage is TRBV29-1 and J usage is TRBJ2-7, with 14 bases fitting TRBD2. The CDR3 has 15 amino acids. V gave up 6 bases and J gave up 1 base; unmatched junction bases: 5. Germline CDR1 SQVTM, CDR2 ANQGSEA. The CDR3 DNA follows: TGCAGCGTCTTCGGACTAGCGGGGGGATCCTACGAGCAGTACTTC. This codes for CSVFGLAGGSYEQYF.

The gene calls are TRBV2 and TRBJ2-5; D is possibly TRBD2 (6 bases). Trimming left V 5 bases short and J 12 bases short, with 28 bases between. This CDR3 spans 16 amino acids. Germline V gives CDR1 SNHLY, CDR2 FYNNEI. This chain's CDR3 is CASSPLGSGGNLRKYF. DNA of the CDR3: TGTGCCAGCAGTCCCCTAGGTTCGGGCGGGAATTTGAGGAAGTACTTC.

The chain uses TRBV4-2 and TRBJ2-3, with 14 bases aligning to TRBD2. CDR1 is LGHNA and CDR2 is YNFKEQ in the germline V gene. V dropped 1 base and J dropped 1; count of bases not matched to a gene: 4. The CDR3 loop spans 18 amino acids. CDR3 amino acids: CASSQGGLAGEGTDTQYF. CDR3 nucleotide sequence: TGTGCCAGCAGCCAAGGGGGACTAGCGGGGGAAGGCACAGATACGCAGTATTTT.

The chain uses TRBV7-8 and TRBJ2-7; 10 bases are shared with TRBD2. Germline V gene lookup returns CDR1 SGHVS and CDR2 FQNEAQ. This CDR3 region has 18 residues. V shed 2 bases and J 7 bases; nucleotides not matched to a gene: 17. CDR3 sequence (DNA): TGTGCCAGCAGCTTAAACCTAGCGGGAGTTTCCGCGGAAAGAGAGCAGTACTTC. Residues: CASSLNLAGVSAEREQYF.

This clone was observed once. The V and J genes are TRBV11-1 and TRBJ2-4, with 7 bases matching TRBD1. Germline-derived CDR1 and CDR2 are SGHAT and FQDESV (reference sequence). V was clipped by 4 bases and J by 4 bases; unmatched bases: 10. This CDR3 region has 16 residues. For the CDR3, the DNA is TGTGCCAGCAGCTCATCTGTAGACAGGGTTAAAAACATTCAGTACTTC. Amino acid sequence: CASSSSVDRVKNIQYF.

The V and J genes are TRBV6-6 and TRBJ2-5; TRBD2 agrees at 10 bases. There are 15 residues in the CDR3. Per germline, CDR1 MNHNY and CDR2 SVGAGI (reference sequence). Trimming cost V 6 bases and J 2 bases; bases outside gene matches: 6. CDR3 amino acids: CASRPPLAGQETQYF. In DNA, the CDR3 is TGTGCCAGCAGACCTCCACTAGCGGGACAAGAGACCCAGTACTTC.

This rearrangement joins TRBV2 to TRBJ1-2; 9 nucleotides match TRBD1. Germline values: CDR1 SNHLY, CDR2 FYNNEI. The CDR3 totals 10 residues. Trimming took 8 bases from V and 13 from J; bases not matched to a gene: 5. This CDR3 is CASRDRGGTF. In DNA form, the CDR3 reads TGTGCCAGCCGCGACAGGGGGGGCACCTTC.

The V gene is TRBV7-9, the J gene TRBJ2-1, with TRBD2 matching over 11 bases. Per the germline V gene, CDR1 is SEHNR and CDR2 is FQNEAQ (reference sequence). The CDR3 consists of 16 residues. With V trimmed by 1 base and J by 6 bases, 5 bases remained unmatched. CDR3 in amino acids: CASSLGASGRTNEQFF. In nucleotides, the CDR3 is TGTGCCAGCAGCTTAGGGGCTAGCGGGAGGACCAATGAGCAGTTCTTC. Based on the CDR3 plus reference TRBV7-9 and TRBJ2-1, the full variable domain is DTGVSQNPRHKITKRGQNVTFRCDPISEHNRLYWYRQTLGQGPEFLTYFQNEAQLEKSRLLSDRFSAERPKGSFSTLEIQRTEQGDSAMYLCASSLGASGRTNEQFFGPGTRLTVL.

The chain recombines TRBV6-5 with TRBJ2-2, with D possibly being TRBD2 (6 bases). Trimming took 2 bases from V and 6 from J, leaving 13 bases between them. CDR1 and CDR2 (germline): MNHEY, SVGAGI. The CDR3 spans 15 residues. CDR3 in DNA: TGTGCCAGCAGTTACCAGCCGGGGGTTTCCGGGGAGCTGTTTTTT. It codes for CASSYQPGVSGELFF.

The chain is built from TRBV13 and TRBJ2-7, with 10 bases lining up with TRBD2. From germline, CDR1 is PRHDT and CDR2 FYEKMQ (reference sequence). CDR3 size: 15 residues. J gave up 2 bases and V 5 bases, and 6 bases lay outside the gene matches. CDR3 region: CASSRRTSGPYEQYF. CDR3 bases: TGTGCCAGCAGCCGCCGGACTAGCGGCCCCTACGAGCAGTACTTC.

In this sample, this clone turned up a few times. V is TRBV6-5 and J is TRBJ2-1; 11 bases are a match to TRBD2. Germline V gene data show CDR1 as MNHEY and CDR2 as SVGAGI. The CDR3 extends over 15 amino acids. V dropped 5 bases and J dropped 8; count of bases not matched to a gene: 8. The CDR3, as DNA: TGTGCCAGCAGTCGCACGGGACTAGCGGATGATGAGCAGTTCTTC. Translation gives CASSRTGLADDEQFF.